This record concerns one TCR beta chain sequence. Its target is unknown. This entry comes from a study of T cells in localized non-small cell lung cancer. The CDR3 contains 16 residues. Trimming shortened V by 7 bases and J by 0 bases, and 14 bases separated the two germline ends. Germline-derived CDR1 and CDR2 are SGHNT and YYREEE (reference sequence). Measured with immunoSEQ multiplex PCR; TCRdb has only the in-frame clones, and not every one. The profile covers tens of thousands of clones, with roughly 90% appearing a single time and 2% to 2.5% taken by the ten largest. Broader study findings: A median of around 57 clones ranked among the top 100 in tumor appeared in adjacent lung.

This clonotype was obtained from a female donor aged 60 or older with stage I lung adenocarcinoma. The input for sequencing was peripheral blood, taken before any cancer treatment. The V call is TRBV5-4, the J call TRBJ2-6, with D tentatively TRBD1 (5 bases). The CDR3 sequence is CASSVGRRSGANVLTF. CDR3 nucleotides: TGTGCCAGCTCTGTGGGGCGGCGCTCTGGGGCCAACGTCCTGACTTTC.